The present entry profiles one T cell receptor beta chain with its context. Its antigen is as yet unknown. The data originate from a study of T cells after yellow fever vaccination. Study observations and caveats: FACS-sorted repertoires could harbor abundant contaminating bulk-population clonotypes. After the booster, 96% of CD4 and about nine tenths of CD8 primary-response clones were re-detected.

UMIs were added to TCR cDNA along with a universal primer site when it was made by 5'RACE template switching. TCRdb independently ran MiXCR on the 5' RACE reads; one entry per CDR3 protein. Of around 400,000 distinct CDR3 sequences in the sample, roughly 12% were seen once. The germline gives CDR1 GTSNPN, CDR2 SVGIG (reference sequence). This CDR3 is built from 13 residues. Losses at the gene ends were 2 bases for V and 8 bases for J; bases not matched to a gene: 5. Sequenced material: PBMCs, taken on the day of the first yellow fever vaccination. This clonotype was obtained from a man aged 18 to 29 who received the YFV17D yellow fever vaccine. This chain uses TRBV30 with TRBJ1-4; 7 nucleotides match TRBD1. CDR3 region: CAWSNRGPEKLFF. CDR3 bases: TGTGCCTGGAGTAATAGGGGGCCCGAAAAACTGTTTTTT.